Listed below are T cell receptor beta chains from one sample, sequenced in a study of blood T cell repertoires in COVID-19. Produced via immunoSEQ multiplex PCR; TCRdb's table is partial and in-frame only. Of 50,000 to 80,000 clones listed, around 84% are singletons. Material for sequencing was peripheral blood. The source of these receptors is a man in his fifties with active COVID-19. Each CDR3 is given with its conserved first and last residue. The D gene is left open where the match is weak. The size of a clone is reported for some rows only, either as once, few or many, or as a class for expanded clones.

>TRBV6-4|TRBJ2-5|.|.
CASSEQRGETQYF
TGTGCCAGCAGTGAACAAAGAGGAGAGACCCAGTACTTC
>TRBV19|TRBJ1-6|.|.
CASSMRNSPLHF
TGTGCCAGTAGTATGAGGAATTCACCCCTCCACTTT
>TRBV2|TRBJ1-1|.|few
CASSLGMNTEAFF
TGTGCCAGCAGTCTGGGCATGAACACTGAAGCTTTCTTT
>TRBV3-1/TRBV3-2|TRBJ2-5|TRBD2|.
CASSQLAGVGETQYF
TGTGCCAGCAGCCAATTAGCGGGAGTGGGAGAGACCCAGTACTTC
>TRBV18|TRBJ1-2|.|.
CASSPGAGDGYTF
TGTGCCAGCTCACCAGGGGCGGGGGATGGCTACACCTTC
>TRBV18|TRBJ1-3|TRBD1|few
CASSPQGAGGNTIYF
TGTGCCAGCTCACCACAGGGGGCTGGCGGAAACACCATATATTTT
>TRBV24-1|TRBJ2-1|.|.
CATSDLNGNEQFF
TGTGCCACCAGTGATTTGAACGGCAATGAGCAGTTCTTC
>TRBV11-2|TRBJ2-3|TRBD2|once
CASSLELAISTDTQYF
TGTGCCAGCAGCTTAGAACTAGCGATTAGCACAGATACGCAGTATTTT
>TRBV7-9|TRBJ2-2|.|.
CASLAENTGELFF
TGTGCCAGTTTGGCAGAGAACACCGGGGAGCTGTTTTTT
>TRBV19|TRBJ1-6|TRBD1|few
CASSLDRGNSLLHF
TGTGCCAGTAGTCTGGACAGGGGGAATTCACTCCTCCACTTT
>TRBV15|TRBJ2-2|TRBD2|.
CATSRVGPGLAGAEGGELFF
TGTGCCACCAGCAGAGTGGGTCCGGGACTAGCGGGAGCCGAGGGCGGGGAGCTGTTTTTT
>TRBV5-5|TRBJ2-7|.|few
CASSLSPSQEYEQYF
TGTGCCAGCAGCTTGAGTCCAAGCCAAGAATACGAGCAGTACTTC
>TRBV5-1|TRBJ2-1|.|once
CASSLPGVNEQFF
TGCGCCAGCAGCTTACCGGGAGTTAATGAGCAGTTCTTC
>TRBV2|TRBJ2-1|TRBD2|.
CASKPGTSGPNEQFF
TGTGCCAGCAAACCCGGGACTAGCGGCCCCAATGAGCAGTTCTTC
>TRBV2|TRBJ1-2|.|once
CASSEVRRTYGYGYTF
TGTGCCAGCAGTGAAGTAAGGCGGACTTACGGCTATGGCTACACCTTC
>TRBV10-3|TRBJ2-3|TRBD2|.
CAISSGMSTDTQYF
TGTGCCATCTCTAGCGGGATGAGCACAGATACGCAGTATTTT
>TRBV7-9|TRBJ1-2|TRBD1|.
CASSLRGQEVYGYTF
TGTGCCAGCAGCTTGAGGGGACAGGAAGTCTATGGCTACACCTTC
>TRBV6-5|TRBJ1-1|.|.
CAGWGPPSPEAFF
TGTGCCGGGTGGGGGCCTCCAAGCCCTGAAGCTTTCTTT
>TRBV9|TRBJ2-1|TRBD2|.
CASRAGLAGTYNEQFF
TGTGCCAGCAGGGCCGGACTAGCGGGGACCTACAATGAGCAGTTCTTC
>TRBV30|TRBJ1-3|TRBD1|.
CAYLTGGNTIYF
TGTGCCTACTTGACAGGGGGAAACACCATATATTTT
>TRBV21-1|TRBJ1-1|.|.
CASSKPSTEAFF
TGTGCCAGCAGCAAACCGTCGACTGAAGCTTTCTTT
>TRBV24-1|TRBJ2-1|TRBD1|.
CATSDPGTGPTNEQFF
TGTGCCACCAGTGACCCCGGGACAGGGCCCACCAATGAGCAGTTCTTC
>TRBV5-5|TRBJ1-5|.|.
CASSPGTGVNQPQHF
TGTGCCAGCAGCCCCGGGACGGGGGTGAATCAGCCCCAGCATTTT
>TRBV24-1|TRBJ2-6|.|.
CATAGPSANVLTF
TGTGCCACCGCAGGGCCCTCGGCCAACGTCCTGACTTTC
>TRBV7-2|TRBJ2-5|TRBD2|.
CASSLTSGGETQYF
TGTGCCAGCAGCCTTACCTCGGGAGGGGAGACCCAGTACTTC
>TRBV4-1|TRBJ1-4|.|.
CASSQDREGATNEKLFF
TGCGCCAGCAGCCAAGACAGGGAGGGGGCAACTAATGAAAAACTGTTTTTT
>TRBV30|TRBJ1-1|TRBD1|once
CAWSRQGGEAFF
TGTGCCTGGAGTAGACAGGGAGGAGAAGCTTTCTTT
>TRBV12-3/TRBV12-4|TRBJ2-3|TRBD2|.
CASSSPGRGAQYF
TGTGCCAGCAGTTCACCGGGGCGGGGGGCGCAGTATTTT
>TRBV11-3|TRBJ2-3|TRBD2|.
CASSPSGLAGGTSTDTQYF
TGTGCCAGCAGCCCCTCGGGACTAGCGGGAGGAACTAGCACAGATACGCAGTATTTT
>TRBV19|TRBJ1-2|TRBD1|.
CASSLWTGRDDYGYTF
TGTGCCAGTAGTCTTTGGACAGGGAGGGACGACTATGGCTACACCTTC
>TRBV9|TRBJ1-3|.|.
CASSGQFSGNTIYF
TGTGCCAGCAGTGGACAGTTCTCTGGAAACACCATATATTTT
>TRBV2|TRBJ2-4|.|few
CASSETAAKNIQYF
TGTGCCAGCAGTGAGACTGCAGCCAAAAACATTCAGTACTTC
>TRBV6-2/TRBV6-3|TRBJ2-1|.|.
CASSPVRSSYNEQFF
TGTGCCAGCAGTCCCGTCCGTAGCTCCTACAATGAGCAGTTCTTC
>TRBV6-6|TRBJ1-5|.|.
CASSYSKITDNQPQHF
TGTGCCAGCAGTTACTCGAAGATTACAGACAATCAGCCCCAGCATTTT
>TRBV6-2/TRBV6-3|TRBJ2-1|.|.
CASSRVARGYNEQFF
TGTGCCAGCAGCCGGGTCGCTAGGGGCTACAATGAGCAGTTCTTC
>TRBV7-7|TRBJ2-2|.|few
CASSPVGRGTGELFF
TGTGCCAGCAGCCCCGTCGGGCGGGGCACCGGGGAGCTGTTTTTT
>TRBV11-2|TRBJ1-5|TRBD1|.
CASSPSGQGGEAQHF
TGTGCCAGCAGCCCAAGCGGACAGGGAGGTGAGGCCCAGCATTTT
>TRBV5-1|TRBJ1-2|.|.
CASMAGTPANYGYTF
TGCGCCAGCATGGCCGGGACACCAGCTAACTATGGCTACACCTTC
>TRBV2|TRBJ1-4|TRBD1|.
CASSGTGGAREKLFF
TGTGCCAGCAGTGGAACAGGGGGCGCCCGCGAAAAACTGTTTTTT
>TRBV5-1|TRBJ2-1|TRBD1|.
CASSFNRGEQFF
TGCGCCAGCAGCTTCAACAGGGGTGAGCAGTTCTTC
>TRBV5-5|TRBJ2-3|.|.
CASSLSGTDTQYF
TGTGCCAGCAGCTTGTCGGGCACAGATACGCAGTATTTT
>TRBV7-2|TRBJ2-2|.|.
CASQRRGTGELFF
TGTGCCAGCCAACGGAGGGGCACCGGGGAGCTGTTTTTT
>TRBV4-2|TRBJ1-6|.|few
CASSQDLAQRSSPLHF
TGTGCCAGCAGCCAAGATCTGGCACAGAGAAGCTCACCCCTCCACTTT
>TRBV29-1|TRBJ2-6|TRBD1|.
CSVDEQGTTSGANVLTF
TGCAGCGTTGACGAACAGGGGACAACCTCTGGGGCCAACGTCCTGACTTTC
>TRBV3-1/TRBV3-2|TRBJ1-1|.|.
CASSAGLRNTEAFF
TGTGCCAGCAGCGCGGGACTGAGGAACACTGAAGCTTTCTTT
>TRBV12-3/TRBV12-4|TRBJ1-4|.|few
CASSWDTQKLFF
TGTGCCAGCAGTTGGGACACACAAAAACTGTTTTTT
>TRBV6-1|TRBJ1-1|.|.
CASSEHNRSEAFF
TGTGCCAGCAGTGAACACAATCGAAGTGAAGCTTTCTTT
>TRBV20-1|TRBJ2-2|TRBD2|.
CSASPAGGVAGELFF
TGCAGTGCTAGTCCAGCGGGGGGGGTCGCCGGGGAGCTGTTTTTT
>TRBV5-4|TRBJ2-3|.|.
CASSFRDSRTDTQYF
TGTGCCAGCAGCTTCCGGGACTCCCGCACAGATACGCAGTATTTT
>TRBV5-6|TRBJ1-1|.|.
CASSFRQGTPEAFF
TGTGCCAGCAGCTTTAGGCAGGGGACCCCTGAAGCTTTCTTT
>TRBV19|TRBJ2-2|TRBD1|.
CASRDRVTGELFF
TGTGCCAGTAGGGACAGGGTCACCGGGGAGCTGTTTTTT
>TRBV6-5|TRBJ1-2|.|.
CASSKSPPQTYGYTF
TGTGCCAGCAGTAAAAGCCCCCCGCAAACCTATGGCTACACCTTC
>TRBV5-1|TRBJ1-2|TRBD1|.
CASSLEGGASGYTF
TGCGCCAGCAGCTTGGAAGGGGGCGCTTCTGGCTACACCTTC
>TRBV18|TRBJ2-2|TRBD1|.
CASSPQGANTGELFF
TGTGCCAGCTCTCCCCAGGGGGCGAACACCGGGGAGCTGTTTTTT
>TRBV12-3/TRBV12-4|TRBJ2-1|TRBD2|.
CASMGGDEQFF
TGTGCCAGCATGGGGGGGGATGAGCAGTTCTTC
>TRBV2|TRBJ1-2|TRBD1|.
CASSEGQPVEGGYTF
TGTGCCAGCAGCGAGGGACAGCCCGTAGAGGGTGGCTACACCTTC
>TRBV5-1|TRBJ1-2|TRBD1|.
CASSSTGFDYGYTF
TGCGCCAGCAGCTCGACAGGGTTCGACTATGGCTACACCTTC
>TRBV5-5|TRBJ2-2|.|once
CASSFGGQGRTGELFF
TGTGCCAGCAGCTTCGGGGGGCAGGGGAGGACCGGGGAGCTGTTTTTT